These 18 T cell receptor beta chains were all obtained from the same sample, sequenced in a study of blood T cell repertoires in COVID-19. The data were produced by immunoSEQ multiplex PCR, yet TCRdb's version contains in-frame clones alone and is incomplete. The sample yields a few hundred thousand clones, 86% seen once. The sequenced sample was peripheral blood. These receptors originate from a man in his forties or fifties who had recovered from COVID-19.

This chain connects TRBV30 to TRBJ2-7, with 10 nucleotides matching TRBD2. Trimming cost V 0 bases and J 3 bases; bases outside gene matches: 8. Germline CDR1 and CDR2: GTSNPN and SVGIG (reference sequence). CDR3 length equals 16 residues. CDR3 nucleotides: TGTGCCTGGAGTGTAGCGGGAGGGGGTATTGTCTACGAGCAGTACTTC. It translates to CAWSVAGGGIVYEQYF. The complete variable domain, with remaining parts taken from reference TRBV30 and TRBJ2-7, reads SQTIHQWPATLVQPVGSPLSLECTVEGTSNPNLYWYRQAAGRGLQLLFYSVGIGQISSEVPQNLSASRPQDRQFILSSKKLLLSDSGFYLCAWSVAGGGIVYEQYFGPGTRLTVT.

CDR3 region: CASSLRGVSYNEQFF. The CDR3 DNA is TGTGCCAGCAGCTTACGCGGAGTCTCCTACAATGAGCAGTTCTTC. The chain uses TRBV7-3 and TRBJ2-1, with D hard to call. Trimming stripped 2 bases from V and 0 bases from J, with 8 bases between. CDR1 SGHTA and CDR2 FQGTGA come from the germline V gene. The CDR3 has 15 amino acids.

The gene calls are TRBV6-5 and TRBJ2-7; D ambiguous. The germline CDR1 and CDR2 sequences are MNHEY and SVGAGI. Trimming removed 7 bases from V and 0 bases from J, with 13 bases in between. The CDR3 is made up of 14 amino acids. The CDR3, as DNA: TGTGCCAGCATGGAGAACCGAGGCTCCTACGAGCAGTACTTC. Protein sequence: CASMENRGSYEQYF.

The chain is built from TRBV19 and TRBJ2-3; D perhaps matches TRBD2 (6 bases). V lost 3 bases to trimming and J lost 4 bases, with 14 bases between them. Per the germline V gene, CDR1 is LNHDA and CDR2 is SQIVND (reference sequence). The CDR3 contains 15 residues. The CDR3 bases are TGTGCCAGTAGTATTATGGCGGGAACCCCAGATACGCAGTATTTT. Translating gives CASSIMAGTPDTQYF.

The genes are TRBV7-2 and TRBJ2-1; TRBD1 might be the D (5 bases). The V and J ends lost 3 bases and 7 bases respectively, with 7 bases between them. This CDR3 contains 12 residues. CDR1 SGHTA and CDR2 FQGNSA come from the germline V gene. The CDR3 DNA is TGTGCCAGCAGCTTGGACATGAATGAGCAGTTCTTC. This translates into CASSLDMNEQFF.

The chain links TRBV4-2 to TRBJ2-2; 12 nucleotides agree with TRBD2. The CDR3 has 17 amino acids. Unmatched junction bases numbered 3, after V lost 0 bases and J lost 4 bases. CDR1 and CDR2 (germline): LGHNA, YNFKEQ. The CDR3 spells CASSQEPGLAGTGELFF. The CDR3 region has the DNA TGTGCCAGCAGCCAAGAACCGGGACTAGCGGGCACCGGGGAGCTGTTTTTT.

The chain uses TRBV7-3 and TRBJ1-6; D perhaps matches TRBD1 (6 bases). Germline V gives CDR1 SGHTA, CDR2 FQGTGA. This CDR3 comprises 15 residues. Trimming cost V 4 bases and J 10 bases, with 17 bases left between them. The CDR3 sequence: CASSSTGALGSPLHF. In DNA, the CDR3 is TGTGCCAGCAGCTCAACGGGGGCCTTGGGATCACCCCTCCACTTT.

DNA for the CDR3: TGTGCCAGCAAGCTAGAGGAGTACACTGAAGCTTTCTTT. Encoded protein: CASKLEEYTEAFF. The V and J genes are TRBV6-5 and TRBJ1-1; unclear D gene. The ends were cut back, 7 bases at V and 3 bases at J, with 12 bases in the middle. This CDR3 has 13 residues. The V gene's germline CDR1 is MNHEY and CDR2 SVGAGI.

This CDR3 is CASSLVDRGRNTIYF. The DNA for the CDR3 is TGTGCCAGCAGCTTGGTGGACAGGGGAAGAAACACCATATATTTT. The chain has TRBV5-5 and TRBJ1-3; 9 bases align to TRBD1. The J segment lost 5 bases and the V segment lost 0 bases, leaving 3 bases of the junction unmatched. The germline V gene encodes CDR1 SGHKS and CDR2 YYEKEE (reference sequence). The CDR3 is 15 amino acids.

The rearrangement links TRBV9 to TRBJ1-5; D may be TRBD1 (6 bases). The CDR3 loop spans 13 amino acids. Germline V CDR1 and CDR2: SGDLS, YYNGEE. Trimming shortened V by 0 bases and J by 6 bases, and 7 bases separated the two germline ends. This CDR3 reads CASSVADSQPQHF. In DNA, the CDR3 is TGTGCCAGCAGCGTAGCGGACAGTCAGCCCCAGCATTTT.

The chain recombines TRBV6-2 or TRBV6-3 with TRBJ2-1, with 7 nucleotides matching TRBD2. Unmatched junction bases numbered 6, after V lost 2 bases and J lost 5 bases. The CDR3 sequence is 15 residues long. Germline-derived CDR1 and CDR2 are MNHEY and SVGEGT. The DNA of the CDR3 is TGTGCCAGCAGTTACGCGGGAGTCGCTAACAATGAGCAGTTCTTC. Protein product: CASSYAGVANNEQFF.

This clone was counted once. The V call is TRBV2, the J call TRBJ2-3, with TRBD2 as a possible D gene (5 bases). V lost 8 bases, J lost 5 bases, and 17 bases lay in between. The CDR3 runs to 14 residues. Per the germline V gene, CDR1 is SNHLY and CDR2 is FYNNEI. DNA for the CDR3: TGTGCCAGCTCCGGCCTAGCTATTCAAGATACGCAGTATTTT. It codes for CASSGLAIQDTQYF. The entire variable domain, with the rest obtained from reference TRBV2 and TRBJ2-3, is as follows: EPEVTQTPSHQVTQMGQEVILRCVPISNHLYFYWYRQILGQKVEFLVSFYNNEISEKSEIFDDQFSVERPDGSNFTLKIRSTKLEDSAMYFCASSGLAIQDTQYFGPGTRLTVL.

This chain links TRBV6-2 or TRBV6-3 with TRBJ2-3; the D gene is possibly TRBD2 (6 bases). Germline V gives CDR1 MNHEY, CDR2 SVGEGT. Between the trimmed V and J ends, which lost 2 bases and 9 bases, there was a span of 12 bases. This CDR3 is 13 amino acids long. CDR3 sequence: CASSYPTAGTQYF. The CDR3 bases are TGTGCCAGCAGTTACCCGACCGCGGGGACGCAGTATTTT.

The chain recombines TRBV5-1 with TRBJ2-7; 9 nucleotides align to TRBD1. This CDR3 is built from 15 residues. Germline V gene sequence: CDR1 SGHRS, CDR2 YFSETQ. With 4 bases clipped from V and 4 bases from J, the junction kept 9 bases outside the gene matches. This CDR3 reads CASSRDRVLPYEQYF. The DNA of the CDR3 is TGCGCCAGCAGCCGGGACAGGGTCCTTCCTTACGAGCAGTACTTC.

The table lists this clone with a count of one. V gene TRBV5-4 combines with J gene TRBJ1-2; D may be TRBD1 (6 bases). Between the trimmed V and J ends, which lost 3 bases and 6 bases, there was a span of 15 bases. This CDR3 has 14 amino acids. Germline CDR1 is SGHNT and CDR2 is YYREEE (reference sequence). CDR3 sequence reads: CASSWRQAPDGYTF. The CDR3 DNA sequence: TGTGCCAGCAGCTGGAGACAGGCTCCCGATGGCTACACCTTC.

This chain joins TRBV11-2 and TRBJ2-3; D is unresolved. Germline V gene data show CDR1 as SGHAT and CDR2 as FQNNGV. The germline V and J ends were trimmed by 2 bases and 2 bases, with 14 bases remaining between them. The CDR3 has 16 amino acids. The CDR3 protein is CASSLIAAKNTDTQYF. The CDR3 DNA follows: TGTGCCAGCAGCTTAATCGCGGCAAAGAACACAGATACGCAGTATTTT.

This rearrangement joins TRBV6-5 to TRBJ1-5, with D maybe TRBD1 (6 bases). The germline gives CDR1 MNHEY, CDR2 SVGAGI. This CDR3 region has 13 residues. With 6 bases removed from V and 3 bases from J, the gap between germline ends came to 9 bases. For the CDR3, the DNA is TGTGCCAGCAGCGGACAGTACAATCAGCCCCAGCATTTT. This gives the protein CASSGQYNQPQHF.

The chain employs TRBV27 and TRBJ2-7; no firm D call. Trimming took 3 bases from V and 2 from J, leaving 8 bases between them. Germline CDR1 reads MNHEY; CDR2 reads SMNVEV (reference sequence). The CDR3 spans 13 residues. The CDR3 sequence: CASSFNPTYEQYF. The CDR3 DNA reads TGTGCCAGCAGTTTCAACCCTACCTACGAGCAGTACTTC.